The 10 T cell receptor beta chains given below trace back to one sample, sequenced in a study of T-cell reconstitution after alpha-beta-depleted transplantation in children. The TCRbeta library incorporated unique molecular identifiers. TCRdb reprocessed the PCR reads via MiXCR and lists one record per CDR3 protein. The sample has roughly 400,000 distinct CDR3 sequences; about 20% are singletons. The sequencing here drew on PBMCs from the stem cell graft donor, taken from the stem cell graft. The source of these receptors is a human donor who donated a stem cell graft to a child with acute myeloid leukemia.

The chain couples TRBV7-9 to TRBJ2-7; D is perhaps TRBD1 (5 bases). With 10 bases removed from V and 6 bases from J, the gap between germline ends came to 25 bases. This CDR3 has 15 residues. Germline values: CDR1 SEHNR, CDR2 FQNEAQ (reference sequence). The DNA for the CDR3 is TGTGCCACCGTCCCTAGAGACGGCAGGGCCCCCGAGCAGTACTTC. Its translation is CATVPRDGRAPEQYF. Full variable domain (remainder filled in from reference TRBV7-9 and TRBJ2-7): DTGVSQNPRHKITKRGQNVTFRCDPISEHNRLYWYRQTLGQGPEFLTYFQNEAQLEKSRLLSDRFSAERPKGSFSTLEIQRTEQGDSAMYLCATVPRDGRAPEQYFGPGTRLTVT.

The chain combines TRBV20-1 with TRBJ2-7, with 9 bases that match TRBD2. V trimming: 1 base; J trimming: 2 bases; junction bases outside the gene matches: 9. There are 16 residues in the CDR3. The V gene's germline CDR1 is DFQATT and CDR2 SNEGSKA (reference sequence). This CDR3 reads CSARALAGLSPYEQYF. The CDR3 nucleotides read TGCAGTGCTAGAGCCCTAGCGGGGCTTTCTCCCTACGAGCAGTACTTC.

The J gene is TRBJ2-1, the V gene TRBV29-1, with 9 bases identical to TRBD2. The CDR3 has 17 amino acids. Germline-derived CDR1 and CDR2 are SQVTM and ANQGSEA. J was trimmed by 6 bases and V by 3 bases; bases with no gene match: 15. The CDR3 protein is CSVEGAVLAGPGNEQFF. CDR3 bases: TGCAGCGTTGAGGGGGCGGTGCTAGCGGGACCGGGCAATGAGCAGTTCTTC.

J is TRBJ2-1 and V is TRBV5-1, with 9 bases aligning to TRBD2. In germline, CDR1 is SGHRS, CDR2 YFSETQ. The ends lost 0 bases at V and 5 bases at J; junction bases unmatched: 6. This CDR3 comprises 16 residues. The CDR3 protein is CASSLGGGLADNEQFF. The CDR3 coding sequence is TGCGCCAGCAGCTTGGGTGGGGGACTAGCAGACAATGAGCAGTTCTTC.

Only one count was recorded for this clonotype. CDR3 coding DNA: TGCGCCAGCAGCCAAGAACTAGCGGGAGGATCGCAAGGCAATGAGCAGTTCTTC. As protein: CASSQELAGGSQGNEQFF. The chain links TRBV4-1 to TRBJ2-1, with 12 bases lining up with TRBD2. V trimming: 0 bases; J trimming: 6 bases; junction bases outside the gene matches: 9. The CDR3 length is 18 residues. Germline loops: CDR1 MGHRA, CDR2 YSYEKL.

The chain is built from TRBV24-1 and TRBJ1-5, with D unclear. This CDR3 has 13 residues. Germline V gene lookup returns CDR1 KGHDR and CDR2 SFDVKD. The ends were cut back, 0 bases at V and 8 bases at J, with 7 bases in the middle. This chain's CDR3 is CATSDLGMEPQHF. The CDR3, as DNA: TGTGCCACCAGTGATTTGGGGATGGAGCCCCAGCATTTT.

This CDR3 is CSALTGYSYNEQFF. The CDR3 bases are TGCAGTGCTTTAACAGGATACTCCTACAATGAGCAGTTCTTC. The chain employs TRBV20-1 and TRBJ2-1; a weak D match, TRBD1 (5 bases). CDR1 DFQATT and CDR2 SNEGSKA come from the germline V gene (reference sequence). The length of the CDR3 is 14 residues. V shed 5 bases and J shed 0 bases, with 11 bases lying between them.

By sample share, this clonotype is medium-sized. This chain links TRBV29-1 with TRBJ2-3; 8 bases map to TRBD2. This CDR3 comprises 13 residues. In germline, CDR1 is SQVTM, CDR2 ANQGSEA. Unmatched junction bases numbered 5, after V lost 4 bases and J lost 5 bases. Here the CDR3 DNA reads TGCAGCGTTGTTTCGGGAGGGGTAGATACGCAGTATTTT. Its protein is CSVVSGGVDTQYF.

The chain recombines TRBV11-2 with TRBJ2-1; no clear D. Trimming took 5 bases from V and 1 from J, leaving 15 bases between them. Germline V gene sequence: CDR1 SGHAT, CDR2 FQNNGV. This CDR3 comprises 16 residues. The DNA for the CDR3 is TGTGCCAGCAGCACATGGGCGACCCTTTCCTACAATGAGCAGTTCTTC. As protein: CASSTWATLSYNEQFF.

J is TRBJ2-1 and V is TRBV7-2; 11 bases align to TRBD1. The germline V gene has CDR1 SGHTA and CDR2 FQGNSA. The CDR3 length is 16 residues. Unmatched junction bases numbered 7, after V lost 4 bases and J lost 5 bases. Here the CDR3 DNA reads TGTGCCAGCAGCTCCCACCGGGACAGGGGGAACAATGAGCAGTTCTTC. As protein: CASSSHRDRGNNEQFF.